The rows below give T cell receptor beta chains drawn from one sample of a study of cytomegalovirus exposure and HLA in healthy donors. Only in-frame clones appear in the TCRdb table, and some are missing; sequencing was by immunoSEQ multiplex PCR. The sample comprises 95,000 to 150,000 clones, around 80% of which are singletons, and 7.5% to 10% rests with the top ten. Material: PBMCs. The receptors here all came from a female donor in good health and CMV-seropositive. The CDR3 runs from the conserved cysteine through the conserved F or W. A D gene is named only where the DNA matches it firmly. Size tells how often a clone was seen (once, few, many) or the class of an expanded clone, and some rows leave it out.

TGTGCCAGCAGCGCGCCGGGACTAGCGGGTCGAGAGCAGTACTTC CASSAPGLAGREQYF TRBJ2-7 TRBV5-4 TRBD2 -
TGTGCCAGCACCAGGTTAACAGGCGGCACTGAAGCTTTCTTT CASTRLTGGTEAFF TRBJ1-1 TRBV27 - few
TGTTCCAGCAGCCGCCGGGACAGGGGCCCTTCTGGAAACACCATATATTTT CSSSRRDRGPSGNTIYF TRBJ1-3 TRBV7-9 TRBD1 -
TGCGCCAGCAGCCTGTTGGAGTCTGGGGCCAACGTCCTGACTTTC CASSLLESGANVLTF TRBJ2-6 TRBV5-1 - -
TGTGCCAGCAGTGGGATCGAGGGGAGGACTGAAGCTTTCTTT CASSGIEGRTEAFF TRBJ1-1 TRBV2 - -
TGTGCCAGCAGCTCCCACCAGGGGAATGGCTACACCTTC CASSSHQGNGYTF TRBJ1-2 TRBV7-3 - -
TGTGCGGTACTAGAGGCGGGGGCCAAAAACATTCAGTACTTC CAVLEAGAKNIQYF TRBJ2-4 TRBV28 - -
TGTGCCAGCAGTTTCTCCAGGACAGGGGGCAATGAGCAGTTCTTC CASSFSRTGGNEQFF TRBJ2-1 TRBV27 TRBD1 -
TGTGCCAGCAGTCCAGGGGGGTCTGGGGCCAACGTCCTGACTTTC CASSPGGSGANVLTF TRBJ2-6 TRBV6-5 - -
TGTGCCAGCAGCTTGCAGGGGGAGACGAACGAGCAGTACTTC CASSLQGETNEQYF TRBJ2-7 TRBV7-9 TRBD1 -
TGTGCCAGCAGCTCCGGACAAAACACTGAAGCTTTCTTT CASSSGQNTEAFF TRBJ1-1 TRBV11-2 - -
TGTGCCAGCAGCTCACAGGGATGGACCGGGGAGCTGTTTTTT CASSSQGWTGELFF TRBJ2-2 TRBV7-3 - few
TGTGCCAGCTCACCACGGGACTCGAACACTGAAGCTTTCTTT CASSPRDSNTEAFF TRBJ1-1 TRBV18 - -
TGTGCCTGCTATTCCGACATGATGAAGACCCAGTACTTC CACYSDMMKTQYF TRBJ2-5 TRBV30 - -
TGCGCCAGCAGCCTCGGACAGGGAGAGCCCCAGCATTTT CASSLGQGEPQHF TRBJ1-5 TRBV5-1 TRBD1 -
TGCGCCAGCAGCCAAGAACGAGCGGGGTTTTTCTACGAGCAGTACTTC CASSQERAGFFYEQYF TRBJ2-7 TRBV4-1 TRBD2 -
TGTGCCAGCAGCTTGGACGGGACAGGGTACAACGAGCAGTACTTC CASSLDGTGYNEQYF TRBJ2-7 TRBV5-6 TRBD1 -
TGTGCCAGCAGCTCCACGGGACAACTTGGCGAGCAGTACTTC CASSSTGQLGEQYF TRBJ2-7 TRBV7-3 - -
TGTGCCAGCAGCTTAGATAGTGTTCAGCCCCAGCATTTT CASSLDSVQPQHF TRBJ1-5 TRBV7-2 - -
TGTGCCAGCAGTCACCAGACAGGAACTAATGAAAAACTGTTTTTT CASSHQTGTNEKLFF TRBJ1-4 TRBV27 - -
TGTGCCAGCAGCTTAGCGGTCGGGTTGAACACTGAAGCTTTCTTT CASSLAVGLNTEAFF TRBJ1-1 TRBV7-8 - -
TGTGCCAGCAGCTTGGTGGGCAGGTTCACCGGGGAGCTGTTTTTT CASSLVGRFTGELFF TRBJ2-2 TRBV5-8 - -
TGTGCCAGCAGCTCCCTTGGGAGCGGGGCCACAGATACGCAGTATTTT CASSSLGSGATDTQYF TRBJ2-3 TRBV7-2 TRBD2 -
TGTGCCAGCAGCTTCGGAGGGGCAGGGGAAAAACTGTTTTTT CASSFGGAGEKLFF TRBJ1-4 TRBV25-1 - -
TGTGCCAGCAGCCGGGGACAGGGAGCCGGCGTTTCACCCCTCCACTTT CASSRGQGAGVSPLHF TRBJ1-6 TRBV5-4 TRBD1 -
TGTGCCAGCAGCTTAGCCGGGGGACAGCGCTACGAGCAGTACTTC CASSLAGGQRYEQYF TRBJ2-7 TRBV7-2 - -
TGTGCCAGCAGTTACTCTCAAGGGGCCGTCCTTGGCTACACCTTC CASSYSQGAVLGYTF TRBJ1-2 TRBV6-5 - once
TGTGCCAGCAGTGCCTTTAGGAGACAGCCCCAGCATTTT CASSAFRRQPQHF TRBJ1-5 TRBV6-5 - -
TGTGCCAGTAGTATTTTCGGGGAAGATACGCAGTATTTT CASSIFGEDTQYF TRBJ2-3 TRBV19 - -
TGTGCCAGCAGCGTGACAGACAAAGATACGCAGTATTTT CASSVTDKDTQYF TRBJ2-3 TRBV5-4 - -
TGTGCCAGCAGCCAACCTTTGCTACCCGGGACAACCAGCAATCAGCCCCAGCATTTT CASSQPLLPGTTSNQPQHF TRBJ1-5 TRBV14 - once
TGTGCCTGGAGTGTTAGAGGGGGTTCATCCGAGCAGTACTTC CAWSVRGGSSEQYF TRBJ2-7 TRBV30 - -
TGTGCCAGCAGCCGAAACAGGGTCGGAGCGGAAGCTTTCTTT CASSRNRVGAEAFF TRBJ1-1 TRBV7-2 - -